This is a list of T cell receptor beta chains from one sample in a study of cytomegalovirus exposure and HLA in healthy donors. Clones were sequenced by immunoSEQ multiplex PCR, and TCRdb holds only the in-frame ones, with some missing. The data contain approximately 220,000 clones, approximately 87% of them singletons. Sequencing input: PBMCs. The receptors were sampled from a man between 18 and 29 years old in good health and CMV-seronegative. The CDR3 runs from the conserved cysteine through the conserved F or W. The D gene is left open where the match is weak. The listing skips clone size in some rows; elsewhere it reads once, few, many or a size class.

d_call j_call v_call clone_size cdr3_aa cdr3_nt
. TRBJ1-6 TRBV6-1 . CASIQVNRNSPLHF TGTGCCAGCATCCAAGTCAACAGAAATTCACCCCTCCACTTT
. TRBJ1-6 TRBV27 few CASSLRGWDKPLHF TGTGCCAGCAGTTTACGGGGGTGGGATAAACCCCTCCACTTT
. TRBJ2-7 TRBV6-1 . CASSEVGGNEQYF TGTGCCAGCAGTGAGGTCGGGGGTAACGAGCAGTACTTC
TRBD2 TRBJ2-1 TRBV4-3 . CASSQGLAGGGEQFF TGCGCCAGCAGCCAGGGTCTAGCGGGGGGGGGAGAGCAGTTCTTC
. TRBJ1-1 TRBV4-3 . CASSQEFPYPNTEAFF TGCGCCAGCAGCCAAGAATTCCCCTATCCGAACACTGAAGCTTTCTTT
TRBD2 TRBJ2-1 TRBV27 . CASNRLAGGYNEQFF TGTGCCAGCAACCGACTAGCGGGGGGGTACAATGAGCAGTTCTTC
. TRBJ2-7 TRBV30 . CASTGLHSYEQYF TGTGCCTCCACAGGGCTTCACTCCTACGAGCAGTACTTC
TRBD2 TRBJ2-1 TRBV28 . CASSLGTSGGSHEQFF TGTGCCAGCAGTTTGGGGACTAGCGGGGGGTCCCATGAGCAGTTCTTC
TRBD2 TRBJ2-1 TRBV5-6 . CASSLGREVSEQFF TGTGCCAGCAGCTTGGGACGGGAGGTCAGTGAGCAGTTCTTC
. TRBJ2-4 TRBV7-2 . CASSPGDVNIQYF TGTGCCAGCAGCCCCGGTGATGTAAACATTCAGTACTTC
. TRBJ2-2 TRBV5-4 . CASSLSSNTGELFF TGTGCCAGCAGCTTGTCCAGTAACACCGGGGAGCTGTTTTTT
. TRBJ1-2 TRBV19 . CASSIVRGGYGYTF TGTGCCAGTAGTATAGTTCGGGGTGGCTATGGCTACACCTTC